Presented here are 24 T cell receptor beta chains from one specimen sequenced in a study of blood T cell repertoires in COVID-19. Method: immunoSEQ multiplex PCR; TCRdb's copy keeps in-frame clones and lacks some. The data contain 290,000 or so clones, roughly 85% of them singletons. The sequenced material came from PBMCs or T cells enriched from blood (not recorded which). These receptors all come from a man aged 35 to 55 who had been exposed to COVID-19.

The J gene is TRBJ2-1, the V gene TRBV7-9; 8 nucleotides agree with TRBD1. Per the germline V gene, CDR1 is SEHNR and CDR2 is FQNEAQ (reference sequence). The CDR3 contains 15 residues. V was clipped by 4 bases and J by 10 bases; unmatched bases: 12. The CDR3 region has the DNA TGTGCCAGCAGCTGGTCGACAGGGGCCTGGGGGGAGCAGTTCTTC. It specifies CASSWSTGAWGEQFF. The whole variable domain, filled in from reference TRBV7-9 and TRBJ2-1, reads DTGVSQNPRHKITKRGQNVTFRCDPISEHNRLYWYRQTLGQGPEFLTYFQNEAQLEKSRLLSDRFSAERPKGSFSTLEIQRTEQGDSAMYLCASSWSTGAWGEQFFGPGTRLTVL.

The chain carries TRBV30 and TRBJ1-2; no reliable D call. Trimming removed 0 bases from V and 4 bases from J, with 6 bases in between. This CDR3 has 12 amino acids. Germline CDR1 is GTSNPN and CDR2 is SVGIG (reference sequence). The CDR3 bases are TGTGCCTGGAGTGTACAGACCTATGGCTACACCTTC. Translation: CAWSVQTYGYTF. The full variable domain, rest sourced from reference TRBV30 and TRBJ1-2, is SQTIHQWPATLVQPVGSPLSLECTVEGTSNPNLYWYRQAAGRGLQLLFYSVGIGQISSEVPQNLSASRPQDRQFILSSKKLLLSDSGFYLCAWSVQTYGYTFGSGTRLTVV.

The chain employs TRBV10-1 and TRBJ2-1, with D perhaps matching TRBD1 (6 bases). V dropped 5 bases and J dropped 4 bases, with 21 bases sitting between them. CDR1 WNHNN and CDR2 SYGVQD come from the germline V gene (reference sequence). The CDR3 covers 17 residues. The DNA for the CDR3 is TGCGCCAGCAGTTCTCCTACCGGGACAACTAAATACAATGAGCAGTTCTTC. Encoded protein: CASSSPTGTTKYNEQFF.

This chain connects TRBV5-1 to TRBJ2-3; 7 nucleotides align to TRBD2. Losses at the gene ends were 6 bases for V and 3 bases for J; bases not matched to a gene: 31. CDR1 and CDR2 from the germline V gene are SGHRS and YFSETQ. The CDR3 has 22 residues. The CDR3 is CASTSPNPRPEWRETRTDTQYF. The DNA for the CDR3 is TGCGCCAGCACTTCCCCAAACCCCCGCCCCGAGTGGCGGGAGACTCGTACAGATACGCAGTATTTT.

This clone appeared a single time. This chain connects TRBV9 to TRBJ2-1, with D hard to call. The V end was cut by 3 bases, the J end by 7 bases, with 8 bases between. The CDR3 is made up of 12 amino acids. Germline CDR1 is SGDLS and CDR2 is YYNGEE. The CDR3 DNA sequence: TGTGCCAGCAGCGCCCCTCGGAATGAGCAGTTCTTC. Translated, it gives CASSAPRNEQFF. Supplemented by reference TRBV9 and TRBJ2-1, the full variable domain reads DSGVTQTPKHLITATGQRVTLRCSPRSGDLSVYWYQQSLDQGLQFLIQYYNGEERAKGNILERFSAQQFPDLHSELNLSSLELGDSALYFCASSAPRNEQFFGPGTRLTVL.

This clone is a singleton in its sample. The chain combines TRBV6-5 with TRBJ1-5; D ambiguous. Germline V CDR1 and CDR2: MNHEY, SVGAGI. Trimming took 3 bases from V and 3 from J, leaving 9 bases between them. This CDR3 is built from 14 residues. CDR3 nucleotide sequence: TGTGCCAGCAGTTATCGCGGATTCAATCAGCCCCAGCATTTT. Amino acids: CASSYRGFNQPQHF.

The V call is TRBV19, the J call TRBJ1-2; possibly TRBD1 for D (5 bases). The CDR3 has 15 residues. Trimming left V 4 bases short and J 4 bases short, with 16 bases between. The V gene's germline CDR1 is LNHDA and CDR2 SQIVND (reference sequence). The CDR3 DNA follows: TGTGCCAGTAGTACCTCCTTAGGGGCCTCCTATGGCTACACCTTC. Amino acid sequence: CASSTSLGASYGYTF. Together with reference TRBV19 and TRBJ1-2, the CDR3 gives the full variable domain: DGGITQSPKYLFRKEGQNVTLSCEQNLNHDAMYWYRQDPGQGLRLIYYSQIVNDFQKGDIAEGYSVSREKKESFPLTVTSAQKNPTAFYLCASSTSLGASYGYTFGSGTRLTVV.

Comment on this clone: Within the sample, other DNA sequences also encode this same CDR3. The chain is built from TRBV3-1 (or the pseudogene TRBV3-2) and TRBJ2-7; D is uncertain. Trimming shortened V by 3 bases and J by 3 bases, and 6 bases separated the two germline ends. In germline, CDR1 is LGHDT, CDR2 YNNKEL (reference sequence). The CDR3 is 12 residues long. This CDR3 is CASSQAYYEQYF. Here the CDR3 DNA reads TGTGCCAGCAGCCAGGCTTACTACGAGCAGTACTTC.

The chain couples TRBV7-2 to TRBJ2-5; tentative D call: TRBD2 (5 bases). Trimming took off 5 bases at V and 2 bases at J, with 12 bases between the two ends. Germline V gene sequence: CDR1 SGHTA, CDR2 FQGNSA. The CDR3 runs 14 residues. DNA for the CDR3: TGTGCCAGCAGCCAGGAGGTGATACAAGAGACCCAGTACTTC. This sequence encodes CASSQEVIQETQYF.

Comment on this clone: One base away lies a much larger clone, so this may be a sequencing read error. Other DNA sequences in the sample encode the same CDR3. The rearrangement joins TRBV18 to TRBJ2-7; D ambiguous. CDR1 KGHSH and CDR2 LQKENI come from the germline V gene. The V end lost 3 bases, the J end lost 0 bases, and 3 bases lay between the germline ends. The CDR3 extends over 12 amino acids. The DNA of the CDR3 is TGTGCCAGCTCACCCAGCTCCTACGAGCAGTACTTC. This sequence encodes CASSPSSYEQYF.

This clone has just one count. The same CDR3 arises from other DNA sequences in this sample as well. The chain links TRBV30 to TRBJ1-4, with a weak D call TRBD1 (5 bases). There are 12 residues in the CDR3. Trimming pared 4 bases from V and 8 bases from J, leaving 11 bases between. Germline values: CDR1 GTSNPN, CDR2 SVGIG (reference sequence). The CDR3 here is CAWNGGSEKLFF. The CDR3 nucleotides are TGTGCCTGGAACGGGGGTTCGGAAAAACTGTTTTTT.

V is TRBV11-2 and J is TRBJ1-2, with D hard to call. Looked up from germline, CDR1 is SGHAT and CDR2 is FQNNGV. This CDR3 spans 12 amino acids. With 5 bases removed from V and 7 bases from J, the gap between germline ends came to 11 bases. CDR3 coding DNA: TGTGCCAGCAGCCCGGACTATGGTGGCTACACCTTC. It yields the protein CASSPDYGGYTF.

The chain couples TRBV11-2 to TRBJ1-3; 8 bases are shared with TRBD1. CDR1 is SGHAT, CDR2 FQNNGV, per germline. This CDR3 comprises 17 residues. The V gene end was trimmed by 4 bases and the J gene end by 0 bases; junction bases not matched to a gene: 8. The CDR3 DNA reads TGTGCCAGCAGCTCCAAACCGGGACAGGCCTCTGGAAACACCATATATTTT. Residues: CASSSKPGQASGNTIYF.

This chain joins TRBV18 and TRBJ2-5, with D maybe TRBD1 (5 bases). The germline V gene has CDR1 KGHSH and CDR2 LQKENI. The CDR3 totals 17 residues. With 3 bases removed from V and 4 bases from J, the gap between germline ends came to 21 bases. Written as DNA, the CDR3 is TGTGCCAGCTCACCCTCCGCGACAGACAACGCCGTAGAGACCCAGTACTTC. Its protein product is CASSPSATDNAVETQYF. Using reference TRBV18 and TRBJ2-5 for the parts outside the CDR3, the full variable domain is NAGVMQNPRHLVRRRGQEARLRCSPMKGHSHVYWYRQLPEEGLKFMVYLQKENIIDESGMPKERFSAEFPKEGPSILRIQQVVRGDSAAYFCASSPSATDNAVETQYFGPGTRLLVL.

As to this clone: In the same sample, other DNA sequences code for this CDR3. The J gene is TRBJ1-5, the V gene TRBV18, with TRBD1 matching over 8 bases. Trimming cost V 2 bases and J 8 bases; bases outside gene matches: 5. CDR1 is KGHSH and CDR2 is LQKENI in the germline V gene. This CDR3 region has 14 residues. This CDR3 is CASSPGQGGEPQHF. Here the CDR3 DNA reads TGTGCCAGCTCACCAGGACAGGGAGGGGAGCCCCAGCATTTT.

The chain couples TRBV2 to TRBJ2-3; D is perhaps TRBD1 (7 bases). This CDR3 has 14 residues. CDR1 is SNHLY, CDR2 FYNNEI, per germline. The V end lost 4 bases, the J end lost 4 bases, and 12 bases lay between the germline ends. The DNA of the CDR3 is TGTGCCAGCAGTGGCAGGGGGGATGCAGATACGCAGTATTTT. Translated: CASSGRGDADTQYF.

The chain recombines TRBV29-1 with TRBJ1-3, with D perhaps matching TRBD1 (5 bases). Germline values: CDR1 SQVTM, CDR2 ANQGSEA. CDR3 length: 14 residues. Trimming cost V 6 bases and J 0 bases, with 12 bases left between them. The CDR3 spells CSVSTAFSGNTIYF. The CDR3 DNA is TGCAGCGTGTCGACAGCTTTCTCTGGAAACACCATATATTTT. Full variable domain (outside the CDR3, taken from reference TRBV29-1 and TRBJ1-3): SAVISQKPSRDICQRGTSLTIQCQVDSQVTMMFWYRQQPGQSLTLIATANQGSEATYESGFVIDKFPISRPNLTFSTLTVSNMSPEDSSIYLCSVSTAFSGNTIYFGEGSWLTVV.

This clone turned up a few times. V is TRBV9 and J is TRBJ1-6; D is perhaps TRBD1 (6 bases). This CDR3 is 14 amino acids long. V was trimmed by 0 bases and J by 10 bases, leaving 11 bases between them. The germline CDR1 and CDR2 sequences are SGDLS and YYNGEE. The CDR3 loop is CASSVAGAESPLHF. CDR3 in DNA: TGTGCCAGCAGCGTAGCAGGGGCCGAATCACCCCTCCACTTT. Full variable domain (outside the CDR3, taken from reference TRBV9 and TRBJ1-6): DSGVTQTPKHLITATGQRVTLRCSPRSGDLSVYWYQQSLDQGLQFLIQYYNGEERAKGNILERFSAQQFPDLHSELNLSSLELGDSALYFCASSVAGAESPLHFGNGTRLTVT.

This rearrangement joins TRBV27 to TRBJ1-5; 10 bases are shared with TRBD1. The J segment lost 4 bases and the V segment lost 1 base, leaving 7 bases of the junction unmatched. Germline V gene sequence: CDR1 MNHEY, CDR2 SMNVEV (reference sequence). This CDR3 is 17 amino acids long. The CDR3 bases are TGTGCCAGCAGTTTATTATGGGACAGGGGAGGAAATCAGCCCCAGCATTTT. Amino acid sequence: CASSLLWDRGGNQPQHF.

The V gene is TRBV30, the J gene TRBJ1-5; weak D call: TRBD1 (5 bases). Germline V CDR1 and CDR2: GTSNPN, SVGIG (reference sequence). V was trimmed by 5 bases and J by 6 bases, leaving 14 bases between them. CDR3 length: 13 amino acids. The CDR3 protein is CAWGAQSGQPQHF. In DNA form, the CDR3 reads TGTGCCTGGGGGGCCCAGTCAGGTCAGCCCCAGCATTTT.

CDR3 bases: TGTGCCAGCAGGCTAGACAGAGTGTACTTC. This sequence encodes CASRLDRVYF. The gene calls are TRBV12-3 or TRBV12-4 and TRBJ2-5; possible D gene TRBD1, 5 bases. Trimming shortened V by 6 bases and J by 13 bases, and 12 bases separated the two germline ends. The CDR3 spans 10 residues.

The genes are TRBV6-5 and TRBJ1-5, with 7 bases identical to TRBD1. The CDR3 is made up of 14 amino acids. Per germline, CDR1 MNHEY and CDR2 SVGAGI. V shed 7 bases and J 6 bases; nucleotides not matched to a gene: 9. CDR3: CASILTGAGQPQHF. The CDR3 DNA is TGTGCCAGCATCCTCACAGGGGCCGGTCAGCCCCAGCATTTT.

In its sample, this clone was seen once. The V gene is TRBV5-1, the J gene TRBJ1-3; a weak D match, TRBD1 (6 bases). V was pared by 0 bases and J by 2 bases, with 12 bases between. The CDR3 contains 16 residues. In germline, CDR1 is SGHRS, CDR2 YFSETQ. The CDR3 reads CASSLVGRTAGNTIYF. CDR3 sequence (DNA): TGCGCCAGCAGCTTGGTGGGACGGACAGCTGGAAACACCATATATTTT.

The genes are TRBV24-1 and TRBJ2-1, with 9 bases aligning to TRBD1. V shed 4 bases, J shed 6 bases, and the junction held 3 bases outside the gene matches. CDR1 KGHDR and CDR2 SFDVKD come from the germline V gene. The CDR3 is made up of 14 amino acids. CDR3 DNA sequence: TGTGCCACCAGTGACTGGGGACAGGGCAATGAGCAGTTCTTC. This gives the protein CATSDWGQGNEQFF.